What follows are 10 T cell receptor beta chains derived from one specimen sequenced in a study of monozygotic twins with inflammatory bowel disease. TCRdb re-called the 5' RACE reads and shows each CDR3 protein once, DNA omitted. The sample's table shows 85,000 to 110,000 distinct CDR3 sequences. Sequencing was carried out using blood. All receptors derive from a human donor with ulcerative colitis or Crohn's disease, or a healthy co-twin of an affected twin (not recorded which).

The rearrangement links TRBV7-2 to TRBJ2-7; as DNA is missing, the TRBD2 call by TCRdb cannot be tested. CDR3 length: 14 residues. The germline CDR1 and CDR2 sequences are SGHTA and FQGNSA. The CDR3 here is CASSLSSKGSEQYF.

The chain links TRBV30 to TRBJ2-4; TCRdb outputs TRBD1, but without DNA this stays unchecked. The germline CDR1 and CDR2 sequences are GTSNPN and SVGIG (reference sequence). CDR3 size: 12 residues. The CDR3 here is CAAQGARNIQYF.

The rearrangement joins TRBV29-1 to TRBJ2-7; TCRdb gives TRBD1 as the D gene, but with no DNA this cannot be confirmed. CDR1 is SQVTM, CDR2 ANQGSEA, per germline. CDR3 length: 13 amino acids. The CDR3 is CSVQHGQGNEQYF.

V is TRBV24-1 and J is TRBJ2-1; TCRdb picks TRBD2, but there is no DNA to check that call. The germline V gene encodes CDR1 KGHDR and CDR2 SFDVKD. The CDR3 has 17 amino acids. The CDR3 sequence is CATSEHGTTKRSNEQFF.

The rearrangement links TRBV27 to TRBJ1-2; no DNA is available, so the TRBD1 call from TCRdb remains unchecked. The CDR3 consists of 18 residues. Germline values: CDR1 MNHEY, CDR2 SMNVEV (reference sequence). CDR3 sequence: CASRATGTGGGVNYGYTF.

The J gene is TRBJ2-2, the V gene TRBV5-4; TCRdb's D gene call, TRBD2, goes unchecked for lack of DNA. Germline V gene data show CDR1 as SGHNT and CDR2 as YYREEE (reference sequence). The CDR3 totals 16 residues. The CDR3 here is CASSPRLGIRTGELFF. The variable domain in full, completed from reference TRBV5-4 and TRBJ2-2, reads ETGVTQSPTHLIKTRGQQVTLRCSSQSGHNTVSWYQQALGQGPQFIFQYYREEENGRGNFPPRFSGLQFPNYSSELNVNALELDDSALYLCASSPRLGIRTGELFFGEGSRLTVL.

This chain connects TRBV5-1 to TRBJ1-5; without DNA, the TCRdb call of TRBD1 cannot be checked. Germline values: CDR1 SGHRS, CDR2 YFSETQ. This CDR3 is 14 amino acids long. Here the CDR3 reads CASSIRTGDQPQHF.

This chain uses TRBV12-3 or TRBV12-4 with TRBJ2-3. CDR3 size: 16 residues. Here the CDR3 reads CASRPIGLKSTDTQYF.

The V gene is TRBV18, the J gene TRBJ2-4. The V gene's germline CDR1 is KGHSH and CDR2 LQKENI. The CDR3 loop spans 15 amino acids. The CDR3 region is CASSPPGLAKNIQYF.

V is TRBV7-9 and J is TRBJ2-4; TCRdb reports TRBD1, a call that lacks DNA to check it against. Germline lookup yields CDR1 SEHNR and CDR2 FQNEAQ (reference sequence). The CDR3 length is 17 residues. The CDR3 is CASSYDSPKGAKNIQYF.